This T cell receptor (beta chain) was recorded in a study of T cells after yellow fever vaccination. Germline V gives CDR1 DFQATT, CDR2 SNEGSKA (reference sequence). CDR3 length equals 13 residues. Losses at the gene ends were 4 bases for V and 6 bases for J; bases not matched to a gene: 7. In TCRdb, the 5' RACE reads were re-called with MiXCR into one record per CDR3 protein. The sample gives roughly 250,000 distinct CDR3 sequences, 10% to 15% of which show up once; around 0.55% is in the top ten. The V gene is TRBV20-1, the J gene TRBJ2-3; 7 bases are shared with TRBD2. The source material was CD4+ T cells sorted from PBMCs, sampled 45 days after the yellow fever booster vaccination. This sequence originates from a man aged 25-45 years who received the YFV17D yellow fever vaccine. The CDR3 reads CSATVAGQDTQYF. The CDR3 DNA reads TGCAGTGCTACCGTAGCGGGCCAGGATACGCAGTATTTT.